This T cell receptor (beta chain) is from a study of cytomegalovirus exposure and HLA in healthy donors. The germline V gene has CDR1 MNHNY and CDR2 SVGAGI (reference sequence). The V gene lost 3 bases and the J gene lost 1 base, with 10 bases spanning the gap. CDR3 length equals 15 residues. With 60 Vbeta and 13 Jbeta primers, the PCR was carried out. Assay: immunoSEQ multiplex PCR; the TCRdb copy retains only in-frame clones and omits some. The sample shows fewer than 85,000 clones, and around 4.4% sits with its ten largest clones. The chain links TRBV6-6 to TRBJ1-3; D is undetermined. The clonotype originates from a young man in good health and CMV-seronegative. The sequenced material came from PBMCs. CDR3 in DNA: TGTGCCAGCAGTTATCCGCAGGATTCTGGAAACACCATATATTTT. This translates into CASSYPQDSGNTIYF.